This T cell receptor beta chain was recorded in a study of vaccination and CD4 T cells after COVID-19. Regarding treatment: approximately 10-day PBMC culture with coronavirus spike peptide pools or control peptides (ViraFEST assay). This clonotype has a single count. Antigen: not known. At the Johns Hopkins FTIC core, DNA taken from cultured CD4+ T cells was sequenced by way of the Oncomine TCR Beta short-read assay. From the PCR reads, TCRdb called clonotypes with MiXCR, one entry per CDR3 protein. The sample records 15,000 to 20,000 distinct CDR3 sequences, roughly 30% being singletons. The receptor comes from a human donor with COVID-19. The sequencing input was cultured CD4+ T cells from blood.

The CDR3: CASSSGLAGGHEQFF. In DNA form, the CDR3 reads TGTGCCAGCAGTTCGGGACTAGCGGGGGGGCATGAGCAGTTCTTC. This chain joins TRBV12-3 or TRBV12-4 and TRBJ2-1; 16 bases are a match to TRBD2. The CDR3 totals 15 residues. V gave up 4 bases and J gave up 8 bases; unmatched junction bases: 2.